The 11 T cell receptor beta chains in this list originate from one sample, sequenced in a study of shared T cell receptors in the human thymus. TCRdb's table, derived via immunoSEQ multiplex PCR, lists solely in-frame clones and lacks some. The profile shows about 730,000 clones, approximately 83% of them singletons. These data are also associated with another study on human thymus T cells.

Sequenced material: thymocytes. These TCRs come from a girl under three years old with a congenital heart defect.

In its sample, this clone was seen a few times. V is TRBV6-1 and J is TRBJ2-7; TRBD1 agrees at 7 bases. CDR3 size: 15 residues. Germline V gene sequence: CDR1 MNHNS, CDR2 SASEGT. V was pared by 2 bases and J by 7 bases, with 11 bases of the junction left unmatched. In nucleotides, the CDR3 is TGTGCCAGCAGTGAACGAGCGACAGGGCGCGGTGAGCAGTACTTC. Its protein product is CASSERATGRGEQYF.

The chain has TRBV9 and TRBJ2-4; possible D gene TRBD1, 5 bases. The CDR3 has 20 residues. Trimming took 2 bases from V and 5 from J, leaving 29 bases between them. Germline CDR1 reads SGDLS; CDR2 reads YYNGEE. CDR3 DNA sequence: TGTGCCAGCAGCGTTAGGGGAAATTACAGCACCGGCGGCACCCAAAACATTCAGTACTTC. This sequence encodes CASSVRGNYSTGGTQNIQYF. The entire variable domain, with the rest obtained from reference TRBV9 and TRBJ2-4, is as follows: DSGVTQTPKHLITATGQRVTLRCSPRSGDLSVYWYQQSLDQGLQFLIQYYNGEERAKGNILERFSAQQFPDLHSELNLSSLELGDSALYFCASSVRGNYSTGGTQNIQYFGAGTRLSVL.

In this sample, this clone turned up a few times. The chain carries TRBV9 and TRBJ2-1; tentative D call: TRBD1 (5 bases). The CDR3 spans 20 residues. CDR1 is SGDLS, CDR2 YYNGEE, per germline. Trimming took 3 bases from V and 0 from J, leaving 25 bases between them. The CDR3 region is CASSARAGQPDGFSYNEQFF. As DNA, the CDR3 is TGTGCCAGCAGCGCCCGTGCAGGGCAGCCGGATGGGTTCTCCTACAATGAGCAGTTCTTC.

V and J are TRBV7-3 and TRBJ2-7; 7 bases are shared with TRBD1. Germline CDR1 reads SGHTA; CDR2 reads FQGTGA. With 5 bases clipped from V and 7 bases from J, the junction kept 8 bases outside the gene matches. The CDR3 consists of 13 residues. DNA of the CDR3: TGTGCCAGCAGCCAGCGACAGGGTTGGGAGCAGTACTTC. Translating it yields CASSQRQGWEQYF.

The J gene is TRBJ2-3, the V gene TRBV5-1; D unresolved. Trimming shortened V by 2 bases and J by 4 bases, and 8 bases separated the two germline ends. CDR3 size: 13 residues. The germline V gene has CDR1 SGHRS and CDR2 YFSETQ. The CDR3, as DNA: TGCGCCAGCAGCTTTGCGGTCGCAGATACGCAGTATTTT. This encodes CASSFAVADTQYF. Looking up the rest from reference TRBV5-1 and TRBJ2-3 gives the full variable domain: KAGVTQTPRYLIKTRGQQVTLSCSPISGHRSVSWYQQTPGQGLQFLFEYFSETQRNKGNFPGRFSGRQFSNSRSEMNVSTLELGDSALYLCASSFAVADTQYFGPGTRLTVL.

The V gene is TRBV27, the J gene TRBJ1-4; D may be TRBD1 (6 bases). The germline V and J ends were trimmed by 5 bases and 4 bases, with 14 bases remaining between them. The CDR3 loop spans 15 amino acids. The germline V gene encodes CDR1 MNHEY and CDR2 SMNVEV (reference sequence). CDR3 protein: CASSARGAHNEKLFF. The CDR3 bases are TGTGCCAGCAGTGCACGGGGGGCGCATAATGAAAAACTGTTTTTT.

The rearrangement joins TRBV5-5 to TRBJ2-7; D perhaps matches TRBD2 (5 bases). The CDR3 covers 15 residues. V shed 0 bases and J shed 0 bases, with 10 bases lying between them. Germline V gene sequence: CDR1 SGHKS, CDR2 YYEKEE (reference sequence). CDR3 protein: CASSLEPGLSYEQYF. The CDR3 DNA reads TGTGCCAGCAGCTTGGAGCCCGGACTCTCCTACGAGCAGTACTTC.

J is TRBJ2-3 and V is TRBV12-5; no clear D. Germline V lookup: CDR1 LGHNT, CDR2 FRNRAP. Trimming stripped 5 bases from V and 4 bases from J, with 7 bases between. This CDR3 region has 12 residues. The CDR3 spells CASGLPPDTQYF. CDR3 DNA: TGTGCTAGTGGTCTACCGCCAGATACGCAGTATTTT.

The chain links TRBV14 to TRBJ2-1, with D perhaps matching TRBD2 (6 bases). CDR3 size: 18 residues. The germline V gene encodes CDR1 SGHDN and CDR2 FVKESK. The V end was cut by 0 bases, the J end by 0 bases, with 15 bases between. The CDR3 nucleotides read TGTGCCAGCAGCCAAGATAGTCGTGGGGGGAGCTCCTACAATGAGCAGTTCTTC. Its protein product is CASSQDSRGGSSYNEQFF.

In the case of this clone: The same CDR3 arises from other DNA sequences in this sample as well. This chain links TRBV11-3 with TRBJ2-3; TRBD2 matches at 7 bases. The CDR3 has 17 residues. From germline, CDR1 is SGHNT and CDR2 YENEEA. After removal of 5 bases from V and 3 bases from J, the junction contained 14 bases not matched to a gene. CDR3 nucleotides: TGTGCCAGCAGCCCCGGAGCTGTAGCGGGCTATACAGATACGCAGTATTTT. It encodes CASSPGAVAGYTDTQYF. The full variable domain, with the rest looked up from reference TRBV11-3 and TRBJ2-3, is EAGVVQSPRYKIIEKKQPVAFWCNPISGHNTLYWYLQNLGQGPELLIRYENEEAVDDSQLPKDRFSAERLKGVDSTLKIQPAELGDSAVYLCASSPGAVAGYTDTQYFGPGTRLTVL.

This chain connects TRBV7-6 to TRBJ2-1; TRBD1 might be the D (6 bases). Germline V gene data show CDR1 as SGHVS and CDR2 as FNYEAQ. CDR3 length: 13 amino acids. V lost 6 bases, J lost 8 bases, and 14 bases lay in between. The DNA of the CDR3 is TGTGCCAGCAGAACAGGGTTTTACGATGAGCAGTTCTTC. Its protein product is CASRTGFYDEQFF.